This T cell receptor (beta chain) derives from a study of shared clonotypes between healthy human individuals. V lost 7 bases and J 9 bases, leaving 17 bases between the germline ends. This CDR3 is 12 amino acids long. Germline CDR1 SQVTM, CDR2 ANQGSEA. This clone was seen just once. TCRdb's copy holds only in-frame clones and misses some; the assay was immunoSEQ multiplex PCR. The sample holds about 800,000 clones; 96% are singletons and the top ten take about 0.21%. Positive CCR7 selection of CD45RO-negative cells yielded the naive CD8 cells, and terminally differentiated effector memory CD45RA+ cells were excluded.

The J gene is TRBJ2-3, the V gene TRBV29-1; a possible D gene is TRBD2 (5 bases). The sample comprised naive CD8+ T cells sorted from blood. This clonotype was obtained from a man aged 25 to 40 in good health. The chain's CDR3 is CSAHEGRETQYF. The CDR3 nucleotides are TGCAGCGCCCATGAGGGAAGGGAAACGCAGTATTTT.